Below, 14 T cell receptor beta chains from the same sample are listed, as sequenced in a study of T cells after yellow fever vaccination. TCRdb re-derived calls from the 5' RACE reads in MiXCR, one entry per CDR3 protein. The sample lists around 250,000 distinct CDR3 sequences, around 4.9% occurring once. The sample consisted of CD4+ T cells sorted from PBMCs, taken on the day of the yellow fever booster vaccination. These TCRs come from a man between 18 and 29 years old who received the YFV17D yellow fever vaccine.

This clonotype was recorded at least ten times. This chain uses TRBV10-3 with TRBJ1-1; D is unresolved. This CDR3 has 14 amino acids. V was shortened by 0 bases and J by 5 bases, with 10 bases between the two germline ends. Germline assignment: CDR1 ENHRY and CDR2 SYGVKD. The CDR3 here is CAISESTQRTEAFF. The CDR3, as DNA: TGTGCCATCAGTGAGTCGACCCAGAGGACTGAAGCTTTCTTT.

This clonotype was observed a few times. The rearrangement joins TRBV7-2 to TRBJ2-7; possibly TRBD2 for D (6 bases). From germline, CDR1 is SGHTA and CDR2 FQGNSA. Trimming pared 0 bases from V and 2 bases from J, leaving 8 bases between. CDR3 length equals 14 residues. The CDR3 region is CASSLAGSPYEQYF. DNA of the CDR3: TGTGCCAGCAGCTTAGCCGGGAGCCCCTACGAGCAGTACTTC.

J is TRBJ1-2 and V is TRBV20-1; D uncertain. The germline CDR1 and CDR2 sequences are DFQATT and SNEGSKA (reference sequence). Trimming stripped 2 bases from V and 3 bases from J, with 10 bases between. This CDR3 is built from 13 residues. The CDR3, as DNA: TGCAGTGCTAGATCCAGCCTGGACTATGGCTACACCTTC. It yields the protein CSARSSLDYGYTF.

This clonotype was detected many times. This sequence joins TRBV10-3 and TRBJ1-6; D is undetermined. V gave up 7 bases and J gave up 8 bases, with 9 bases separating them. The CDR3 runs 12 residues. Germline-derived CDR1 and CDR2 are ENHRY and SYGVKD. CDR3 in DNA: TGTGCCATCAAAAGAGAAGATTCACCCCTCCACTTT. Translation gives CAIKREDSPLHF.

This clonotype was recorded many times. In DNA form, the CDR3 reads TGCAGCGTTGAGAGAAACGGGGGCGGGCAAGAGACCCAGTACTTC. Protein product: CSVERNGGGQETQYF. V gene TRBV29-1 combines with J gene TRBJ2-5; D possibly uses TRBD1 or TRBD2 (6 bases each). The germline V gene encodes CDR1 SQVTM and CDR2 ANQGSEA. Trimming left V 3 bases short and J 2 bases short, with 16 bases between. The CDR3 consists of 15 residues.

This chain joins TRBV5-4 and TRBJ2-6, with D unclear. Germline CDR1 and CDR2: SGHNT and YYREEE (reference sequence). The length of the CDR3 is 16 residues. The V end was cut by 4 bases, the J end by 0 bases, with 11 bases between. CDR3 protein: CASSPGRGSGANVLTF. CDR3 coding DNA: TGTGCCAGCAGCCCCGGACGTGGCTCTGGGGCCAACGTCCTGACTTTC.

The table lists this clonotype with many counts. V gene TRBV25-1 combines with J gene TRBJ2-7, with 8 bases aligning to TRBD2. This CDR3 comprises 13 residues. The germline CDR1 and CDR2 sequences are MGHDK and SYGVNS. After removal of 6 bases from V and 1 base from J, the junction contained 2 bases not matched to a gene. The CDR3 DNA sequence: TGTGCCAGCAGACGGGAGGGATCCTACGAGCAGTACTTC. It yields the protein CASRREGSYEQYF.

This clonotype was picked up many times. The V and J genes are TRBV4-3 and TRBJ2-3; D is perhaps TRBD1 (6 bases). The CDR3 runs to 16 residues. Trimming left V 3 bases short and J 2 bases short, with 15 bases between. In germline, CDR1 is LGHNA, CDR2 YSLEER. For the CDR3, the DNA is TGCGCCAGCAGCCAGGAACAGGGCCGTTTCACAGATACGCAGTATTTT. Its translation: CASSQEQGRFTDTQYF.

Ten or more counts support this clonotype. V is TRBV7-9 and J is TRBJ2-3; the match to TRBD2 covers 11 bases. The CDR3 covers 14 residues. The germline V gene has CDR1 SEHNR and CDR2 FQNEAQ (reference sequence). With 4 bases clipped from V and 6 bases from J, the junction kept 3 bases outside the gene matches. CDR3 nucleotides: TGTGCCAGCAGCTCCGGGACTAGCGGTGATACGCAGTATTTT. It yields the protein CASSSGTSGDTQYF.

This chain uses TRBV7-8 with TRBJ2-3; no clear D gene. Trimming shortened V by 1 base and J by 2 bases, and 7 bases separated the two germline ends. Germline CDR1 is SGHVS and CDR2 is FQNEAQ. The length of the CDR3 is 14 residues. CDR3 nucleotide sequence: TGTGCCAGCAGCTTAGTAGCTTACACAGATACGCAGTATTTT. Translation gives CASSLVAYTDTQYF.

This clonotype was detected only a few times. J is TRBJ1-5 and V is TRBV7-2, with a possible D match to TRBD1 (5 bases). There are 14 residues in the CDR3. The V end was cut by 6 bases, the J end by 2 bases, with 11 bases between. Germline V gives CDR1 SGHTA, CDR2 FQGNSA. As DNA, the CDR3 is TGTGCCAGCAGGATGGGGGGGGGCAATCAGCCCCAGCATTTT. Translating it yields CASRMGGGNQPQHF.

The chain joins TRBV7-2 to TRBJ1-1; 8 positions agree with TRBD1. Per the germline V gene, CDR1 is SGHTA and CDR2 is FQGNSA. Germline trimming cut 6 bases from V and 1 base from J; bases unmatched to any gene: 7. The CDR3 has 15 residues. CDR3 bases: TGTGCCAGCAGTAGGTGGACAGGGTCGAACACTGAAGCTTTCTTT. This encodes CASSRWTGSNTEAFF.

A few counts support this clonotype. This chain's CDR3 is CASSVEAGQGAGEQYF. CDR3 in DNA: TGTGCCAGCAGCGTAGAGGCAGGACAAGGGGCCGGCGAGCAGTACTTC. The gene calls are TRBV9 and TRBJ2-7; tentative D call: TRBD1 (5 bases). The CDR3 length is 16 residues. Looked up from germline, CDR1 is SGDLS and CDR2 is YYNGEE. Between the trimmed V and J ends, which lost 0 bases and 6 bases, there was a span of 19 bases.

This clonotype was recorded at least ten times. This sequence joins TRBV30 and TRBJ2-5; D is perhaps TRBD1 (5 bases). V was shortened by 8 bases and J by 2 bases, with 18 bases between the two germline ends. The length of the CDR3 is 14 residues. CDR1 and CDR2 (germline): GTSNPN, SVGIG (reference sequence). CDR3 coding DNA: TGTGCCGCGCACCCGGGCCAGGGACAAGAGACCCAGTACTTC. Its protein product is CAAHPGQGQETQYF.